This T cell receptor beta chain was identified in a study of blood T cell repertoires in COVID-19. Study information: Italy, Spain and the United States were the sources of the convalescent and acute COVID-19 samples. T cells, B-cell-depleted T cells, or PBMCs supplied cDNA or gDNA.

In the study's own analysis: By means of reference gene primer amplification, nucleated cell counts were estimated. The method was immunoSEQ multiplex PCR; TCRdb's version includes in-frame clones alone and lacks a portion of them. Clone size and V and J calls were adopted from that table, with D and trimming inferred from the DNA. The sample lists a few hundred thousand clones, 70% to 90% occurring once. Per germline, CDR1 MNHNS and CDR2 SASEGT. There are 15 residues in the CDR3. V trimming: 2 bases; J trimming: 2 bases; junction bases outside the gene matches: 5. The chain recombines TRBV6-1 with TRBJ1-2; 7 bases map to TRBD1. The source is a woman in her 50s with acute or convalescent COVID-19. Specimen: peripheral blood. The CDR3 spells CASSEKGTENYGYTF. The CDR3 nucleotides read TGTGCCAGCAGTGAAAAAGGGACAGAAAACTATGGCTACACCTTC.